This T cell receptor beta chain was recorded in a study of CD8+ T cells in alopecia areata. Study overall: The share of scalp area affected provided the severity score for treated patients.

This sample's treatment: oral pan-JAK inhibitor, 5-10 mg twice daily. Collected material from alopecia areata patients comprised lesional scalp punch biopsies and peripheral blood. RNA extraction and reverse transcription yielded cDNA as sequencing template. TCRdb keeps only in-frame clones here, not all; method: immunoSEQ multiplex PCR. The sample gives some 180,000 clones, about 51% of which show up once; about 9.5% is in the top ten. Many counts were recorded for this clone. The CDR3 spans 15 residues. V dropped 4 bases and J dropped 1; count of bases not matched to a gene: 1. CDR1 and CDR2 (germline): SGHTA, FQGNSA.

The rearrangement uses TRBV7-2 and TRBJ2-1; 10 bases map to TRBD2. Material: CD8+ T cells sorted from blood, obtained around week 54, from a patient treated with tofacitinib. This clonotype originated in a human donor with alopecia areata. CDR3 sequence: CASSSSGGSYNEQFF. The CDR3 coding sequence is TGTGCCAGCAGCTCTAGCGGGGGTTCCTACAATGAGCAGTTCTTC.